The 18 T cell receptor beta chains below were found in one sample sequenced in a study of control samples from healthy donors and cancer patients (dated by TCRdb to 2020 to 2021). The method behind the library was the immunoSEQ multiplex PCR assay. Here the immuneACCESS table is served through TCRdb, limited to in-frame sequences with V and J called. Missing clones are a known gap in these copies; in checked studies unresolved V genes cover under half, and the rest lacks a known reason. The sample table records 120,000 or so clones; about nine tenths of these occur just once. The top ten constitute over 6.5% of the sample. The sequencing input was blood. Receptors were obtained from a man aged 35 to 55 in good health.

V and J are TRBV2 and TRBJ1-5; no reliable D call. The germline CDR1 and CDR2 sequences are SNHLY and FYNNEI. The CDR3 length is 13 residues. The V end was cut by 4 bases, the J end by 2 bases, with 6 bases between. The CDR3 coding sequence is TGTGCCAGCAGTGTTCAGGGCAATCAGCCCCAGCATTTT. The encoded protein is CASSVQGNQPQHF. Based on the CDR3 plus reference TRBV2 and TRBJ1-5, the full variable domain is EPEVTQTPSHQVTQMGQEVILRCVPISNHLYFYWYRQILGQKVEFLVSFYNNEISEKSEIFDDQFSVERPDGSNFTLKIRSTKLEDSAMYFCASSVQGNQPQHFGDGTRLSIL.

The chain joins TRBV18 to TRBJ1-4; D not certain. The CDR3 is made up of 15 amino acids. CDR1 is KGHSH, CDR2 LQKENI, per germline. Trimming cost V 6 bases and J 3 bases, with 14 bases left between them. The CDR3 DNA reads as TGTGCCAGCTCCTGGGCGCTGGAAGCTAATGAAAAACTGTTTTTT. Its protein is CASSWALEANEKLFF.

The chain employs TRBV10-3 and TRBJ2-7, with D unclear. Germline-derived CDR1 and CDR2 are ENHRY and SYGVKD. There are 11 residues in the CDR3. Trimming removed 4 bases from V and 6 bases from J, with 7 bases in between. The CDR3 loop reads CAISVAGEQYF. DNA of the CDR3: TGTGCCATCAGTGTGGCCGGCGAGCAGTACTTC.

This clone was seen more than once but under ten times. The chain is built from TRBV15 and TRBJ2-7, with D possibly being TRBD1 (5 bases). V lost 0 bases and J lost 3, with 9 bases in between. This CDR3 is 14 amino acids long. CDR1 and CDR2 (germline): LNHNV, YYDKDF (reference sequence). The CDR3 nucleotides read TGTGCCACCAGCAGAGATCCAGGGCGCTACGAGCAGTACTTC. Translating gives CATSRDPGRYEQYF.

This clone appeared once. The rearrangement joins TRBV5-1 to TRBJ2-1, with 7 bases aligning to TRBD1. Trimming took 1 base from V and 3 from J; bases not matched to a gene: 4. The V gene's germline CDR1 is SGHRS and CDR2 YFSETQ. The CDR3 totals 15 residues. CDR3: CASSLFRDSYNEQFF. The CDR3 DNA reads as TGCGCCAGCAGCTTGTTTCGGGACAGCTACAATGAGCAGTTCTTC.

The CDR3 reads CATSRGQGATNEKLFF. Written as DNA, the CDR3 is TGTGCCACCAGCAGAGGACAGGGGGCAACTAATGAAAAACTGTTTTTT. The chain is built from TRBV15 and TRBJ1-4, with 9 bases identical to TRBD1. Germline assignment: CDR1 LNHNV and CDR2 YYDKDF (reference sequence). J was trimmed by 0 bases and V by 1 base; bases with no gene match: 0. CDR3 length: 16 amino acids.

The chain combines TRBV30 with TRBJ1-4; D unclear. The CDR3 loop spans 14 amino acids. Trimming stripped 0 bases from V and 5 bases from J, with 10 bases between. Germline V gene lookup returns CDR1 GTSNPN and CDR2 SVGIG (reference sequence). CDR3 amino acids: CAWSVRALNEKLFF. CDR3 coding DNA: TGTGCCTGGAGTGTTCGGGCCCTAAATGAAAAACTGTTTTTT.

This clone has just a few counts. The rearrangement uses TRBV11-3 and TRBJ2-3; TRBD2 matches 8 bases. Per germline, CDR1 SGHNT and CDR2 YENEEA. Losses at the gene ends were 1 base for V and 7 bases for J; bases not matched to a gene: 10. The CDR3 spans 16 residues. The CDR3 sequence is CASSLGEVSGANTQYF. Written as DNA, the CDR3 is TGTGCCAGCAGCTTAGGGGAGGTTAGCGGGGCAAATACGCAGTATTTT.

V is TRBV23-1 and J is TRBJ2-3, with D uncertain. TRBV23-1 is classed as an ORF, of uncertain function. The CDR3 has 12 residues. V lost 2 bases to trimming and J lost 4 bases, with 4 bases between them. This chain's CDR3 is CASSQLADTQYF. CDR3 in DNA: TGCGCCAGCAGTCAACTAGCAGATACGCAGTATTTT.

This chain connects TRBV4-3 to TRBJ2-7, with D maybe TRBD2 (7 bases). This CDR3 region has 15 residues. V lost 0 bases and J lost 4, with 13 bases in between. Germline CDR1 reads LGHNA; CDR2 reads YSLEER. This CDR3 reads CASSQEGGGQYEQYF. The DNA for the CDR3 is TGCGCCAGCAGCCAAGAAGGGGGGGGGCAATACGAGCAGTACTTC.

The chain is built from TRBV19 and TRBJ1-3, with 8 bases that match TRBD1. V gave up 3 bases and J gave up 4 bases; unmatched junction bases: 5. The CDR3 length is 15 residues. Germline V gene sequence: CDR1 LNHDA, CDR2 SQIVND (reference sequence). The CDR3 sequence: CASSIRRGPGNTIYF. For the CDR3, the DNA is TGTGCCAGTAGTATCCGCAGGGGGCCAGGAAACACCATATATTTT.

This clone has just a few counts. The gene calls are TRBV6-6 and TRBJ1-5, with D tentatively TRBD1 (6 bases). Germline V gene lookup returns CDR1 MNHNY and CDR2 SVGAGI (reference sequence). This CDR3 contains 14 residues. Trimming removed 2 bases at V and 5 bases at J, with 10 bases between. DNA for the CDR3: TGTGCCAGCAGTTACCAGGGGTTCGATCAGCCCCAGCATTTT. Encoded protein: CASSYQGFDQPQHF.

The gene calls are TRBV4-3 and TRBJ2-5; D remains ambiguous. V dropped 1 base and J dropped 4 bases, with 10 bases sitting between them. The germline gives CDR1 LGHNA, CDR2 YSLEER. The CDR3 totals 14 residues. In DNA form, the CDR3 reads TGCGCCAGCAGCCAAGTGGTGAATGGAGAGACCCAGTACTTC. Its translation: CASSQVVNGETQYF.

The sample holds a few counts of this clone. The V gene is TRBV10-2, the J gene TRBJ2-7; no reliable D call. The CDR3 extends over 11 amino acids. V was cut by 6 bases and J by 2 bases, with 5 bases left in between. Germline V lookup: CDR1 WSHSY, CDR2 SAAADI. CDR3 region: CASRATYEQYF. The CDR3 nucleotides read TGCGCCAGCAGAGCCACCTACGAGCAGTACTTC.

CDR3 region: CASSYSGQGYQETQYF. The CDR3 DNA is TGTGCCAGCAGTTACTCGGGACAGGGGTACCAAGAGACCCAGTACTTC. The chain joins TRBV6-2 or TRBV6-3 to TRBJ2-5, with 10 nucleotides matching TRBD1. Germline loops: CDR1 MNHEY, CDR2 SVGEGT. CDR3 length equals 16 residues. The J segment lost 0 bases and the V segment lost 0 bases, leaving 1 base of the junction unmatched.

The chain uses TRBV19 and TRBJ1-6; 9 positions agree with TRBD1. This CDR3 comprises 14 residues. The germline V gene encodes CDR1 LNHDA and CDR2 SQIVND (reference sequence). Trimming cost V 8 bases and J 10 bases; bases outside gene matches: 9. CDR3 residues: CASDLTGGYSPLHF. The CDR3 DNA reads TGTGCCAGTGACCTCACAGGGGGCTACTCACCCCTCCACTTT. The whole variable domain, filled in from reference TRBV19 and TRBJ1-6, reads DGGITQSPKYLFRKEGQNVTLSCEQNLNHDAMYWYRQDPGQGLRLIYYSQIVNDFQKGDIAEGYSVSREKKESFPLTVTSAQKNPTAFYLCASDLTGGYSPLHFGNGTRLTVT.

The rearrangement uses TRBV11-3 and TRBJ1-1, with D perhaps matching TRBD1 (5 bases). Germline assignment: CDR1 SGHNT and CDR2 YENEEA. V lost 1 base and J lost 1, with 16 bases in between. The CDR3 totals 17 residues. The CDR3 loop is CASSLAGSRQTNTEAFF. The CDR3 DNA sequence: TGTGCCAGCAGCTTAGCGGGTTCGCGACAGACGAACACTGAAGCTTTCTTT.

This chain joins TRBV27 and TRBJ1-5, with TRBD1 as a possible D gene (6 bases). In germline, CDR1 is MNHEY, CDR2 SMNVEV (reference sequence). This CDR3 is 14 amino acids long. Trimming took off 6 bases at V and 6 bases at J, with 15 bases between the two ends. CDR3 region: CASSLGGAGQPQHF. The CDR3 DNA sequence: TGTGCCAGCAGCCTCGGGGGGGCAGGTCAGCCCCAGCATTTT.